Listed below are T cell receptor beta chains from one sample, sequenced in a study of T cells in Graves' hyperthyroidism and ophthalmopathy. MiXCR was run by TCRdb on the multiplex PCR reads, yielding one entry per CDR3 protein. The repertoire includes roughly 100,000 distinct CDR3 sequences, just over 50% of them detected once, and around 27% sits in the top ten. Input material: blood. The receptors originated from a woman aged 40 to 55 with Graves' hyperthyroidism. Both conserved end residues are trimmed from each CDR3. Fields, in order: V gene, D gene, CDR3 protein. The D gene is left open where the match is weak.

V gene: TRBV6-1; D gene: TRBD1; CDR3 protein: ASMGQTYEH
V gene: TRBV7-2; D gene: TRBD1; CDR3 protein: ASSHPGQGTGELF
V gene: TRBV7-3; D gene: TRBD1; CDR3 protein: ASSPGGTGSAF
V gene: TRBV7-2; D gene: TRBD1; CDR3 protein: ASSPQGTGGDGYT
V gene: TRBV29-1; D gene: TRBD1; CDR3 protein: SVMGQGAPQETQY
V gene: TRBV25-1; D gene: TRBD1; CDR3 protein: ASYRGRVTEAF
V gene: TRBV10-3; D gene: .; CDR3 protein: AISEGRGGVNEKLF
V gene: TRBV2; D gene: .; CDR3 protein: ASSELRDTEAF
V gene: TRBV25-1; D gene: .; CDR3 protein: ASSDGAGGPLDSPLH
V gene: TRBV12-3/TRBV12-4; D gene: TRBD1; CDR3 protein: ASIQGGANTGELF
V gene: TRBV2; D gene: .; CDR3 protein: ASSEFRGRNQPQH
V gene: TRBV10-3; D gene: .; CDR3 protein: AIANKGVEDGYT
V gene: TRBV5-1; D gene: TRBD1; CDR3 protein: ASSTTGTGRVKLF
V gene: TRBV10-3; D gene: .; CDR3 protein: AISSPGQWNSPLH
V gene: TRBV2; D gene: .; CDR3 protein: ASRWTQNTGELF
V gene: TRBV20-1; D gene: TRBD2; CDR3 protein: SASAGTSFRETQY
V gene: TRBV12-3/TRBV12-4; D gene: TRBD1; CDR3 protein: ASSKTGDPNQPQH
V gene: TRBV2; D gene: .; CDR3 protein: AGSRSQSNQPQH
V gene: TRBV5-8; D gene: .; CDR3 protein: ASSLEIGRGGYGYT
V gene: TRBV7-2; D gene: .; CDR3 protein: ASSIYLCSVMGYT
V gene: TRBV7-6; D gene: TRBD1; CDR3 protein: ASQRQGAITGELF
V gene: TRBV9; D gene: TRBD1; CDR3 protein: ASSVAGQGPDTQY
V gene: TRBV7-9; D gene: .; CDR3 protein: ASSPYRVVGYT
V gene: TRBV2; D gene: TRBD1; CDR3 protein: ASGGQAYGYT
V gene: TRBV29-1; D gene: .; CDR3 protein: SVLAGPGGYT
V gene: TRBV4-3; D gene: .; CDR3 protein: ASSQGPGANVLT
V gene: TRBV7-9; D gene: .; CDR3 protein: ASSQGTAGWFT
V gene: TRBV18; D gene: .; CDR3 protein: ASSRDAKETQY
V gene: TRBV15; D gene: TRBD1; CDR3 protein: ATSKDRATEAF
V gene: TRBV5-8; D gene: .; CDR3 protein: ASRPNTGFSGYT
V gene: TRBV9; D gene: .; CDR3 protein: ASSGTDNYGYT
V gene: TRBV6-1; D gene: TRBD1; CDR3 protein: ASSPSPTGGIGNTIY
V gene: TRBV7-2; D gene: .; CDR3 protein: ASSLAKNTEAF